The rows below give T cell receptor beta chains drawn from one sample of a study of blood T cells in healthy people across ages. TCRdb re-analysed the 5' RACE reads in MiXCR, keeping a single row per CDR3 protein. The table shows 800,000 to 1,000,000 distinct CDR3 sequences, with roughly 48% occurring only once. Material: blood. The receptors shown here come from a man aged 25-45 years in good health. Both conserved end residues are part of each CDR3. Each record gives: V gene, D gene, J gene, clone size, CDR3 DNA, CDR3 protein. A D gene is named only where the DNA matches it firmly. Clone sizes are given selectively: once, few, many, or a class where the clone is expanded.

TRBV6-5,TRBD1,TRBJ1-2,-,TGTGCCAGCAGTTACACTGGGACAGATCTTCTTGGCTACACCTTC,CASSYTGTDLLGYTF
TRBV11-2,-,TRBJ2-2,-,TGTGCCAGCAGTCGAGATCCGACCTCCACCGGGGAGCTGTTTTTT,CASSRDPTSTGELFF
TRBV5-1,-,TRBJ2-3,few,TGCGCCAGCAGCTTGGTTGGGGGACCCACAGATACGCAGTATTTT,CASSLVGGPTDTQYF
TRBV7-6,-,TRBJ1-1,once,TGTGCCAGCAGCTTAGAGGACGGAGTAGGGACTGAAGCTTTCTTT,CASSLEDGVGTEAFF
TRBV5-1,-,TRBJ2-5,few,TGCGCCAGCAGCTTGAGGGTCAAAGAGACCCAGTACTTC,CASSLRVKETQYF
TRBV24-1,-,TRBJ2-7,-,TGTGCCGCACCAGGGCCGGTCTCAGGAGTCCTCCCCTACGAGCAGTACTTC,CAAPGPVSGVLPYEQYF
TRBV6-5,-,TRBJ1-2,-,TGTGCCAGCAGTTACTCCAGCATCTATGGCTACACCTTC,CASSYSSIYGYTF
TRBV7-2,-,TRBJ2-7,few,TGTGCCAGCAGTACTGGAACAGGGACCGTCTACGAGCAGTACTTC,CASSTGTGTVYEQYF
TRBV7-8,-,TRBJ1-2,-,TGTGCCAGTACAAGTAGGATTCAAGGCAACGACTATGGCTACACCTTC,CASTSRIQGNDYGYTF
TRBV10-3,TRBD1,TRBJ1-5,-,TGTGCCATCAGCCAACCCGGGACAGCAAATCAGCCCCAGCATTTT,CAISQPGTANQPQHF
TRBV6-6,TRBD2,TRBJ2-5,few,TGTGCCAGCAGTAAACCTCTAGCGGGGACCTACCAAGAGACCCAGTACTTC,CASSKPLAGTYQETQYF
TRBV29-1,-,TRBJ1-4,-,TGCAGCGTTGGAGCGACCCCACGGGAAAAACTGTTTTTT,CSVGATPREKLFF